Sequencing of this TCR beta chain was carried out in a study of PD-1 blockade in classical Hodgkin lymphoma. Background on the study: With a 2-week interval, patients received intravenous nivolumab at 3 mg/kg.

As for time point: cycle 4 day 1 (C4D1), after five to seven weeks of nivolumab. Relapse after autologous stem cell transplantation occurred in every patient, and brentuximab vedotin exposure varied. The CDR3 loop spans 15 amino acids. The germline V gene encodes CDR1 SGHTA and CDR2 FQGNSA. Trimming left V 5 bases short and J 8 bases short, with 18 bases between. Here immunoSEQ multiplex PCR was the method, and the copy in TCRdb shows in-frame clones only, minus some. The table lists more than 85,000 clones, roughly nine tenths of them singletons. This chain uses TRBV7-2 with TRBJ1-4; a possible D gene is TRBD1 (6 bases). The input for sequencing was peripheral blood mononuclear cells (PBMCs), taken before the fourth cycle of nivolumab. This clonotype originated in a human donor with classical Hodgkin lymphoma. The CDR3 loop is CASSNPQGRGEKLFF. CDR3 nucleotides: TGTGCCAGCAGCAACCCTCAGGGGAGAGGCGAAAAACTGTTTTTT.